The 26 T cell receptor beta chains given below trace back to one sample, sequenced in a study of naive and memory T cell subsets. The beta constant-region primer was an equimolar mix of two oligonucleotides covering TRBC1 and TRBC2. TCRdb called the UMI-ligation and nested PCR reads again in MiXCR, with one record for every CDR3 protein. In the table there are roughly 27,000 distinct CDR3 sequences, 9.5% to 12% of which are singletons. The sample was effector memory CD4+ T cells from blood. Subset defined: effector memory, CD45RA- CD27-. These receptors originate from a human donor in good health.

This clonotype appeared a few times. This sequence joins TRBV7-2 and TRBJ2-1; 14 positions match TRBD2. This CDR3 region has 17 residues. V dropped 5 bases and J dropped 2; count of bases not matched to a gene: 5. Per germline, CDR1 SGHTA and CDR2 FQGNSA. The CDR3 spells CASSGGTSGRPYNEQFF. In nucleotides, the CDR3 is TGTGCCAGCAGCGGGGGGACTAGCGGGAGACCCTACAATGAGCAGTTCTTC.

The genes are TRBV6-1 and TRBJ2-7, with D uncertain. Germline V CDR1 and CDR2: MNHNS, SASEGT. Trimming shortened V by 3 bases and J by 1 base, and 10 bases separated the two germline ends. The CDR3 runs to 14 residues. In DNA form, the CDR3 reads TGTGCCAGCAGTGATAATACGGGTTCCTACGAGCAGTACTTC. It translates to CASSDNTGSYEQYF.

This clonotype was observed at least ten times. The chain carries TRBV20-1 and TRBJ2-1; TRBD2 aligns across 8 bases. Germline V gives CDR1 DFQATT, CDR2 SNEGSKA (reference sequence). The CDR3 covers 14 residues. V lost 0 bases to trimming and J lost 5 bases; unmatched junction nucleotides: 3. CDR3 loop: CSARDWTSNNEQFF. The CDR3 bases are TGCAGTGCTAGAGACTGGACTAGCAACAATGAGCAGTTCTTC.

This clonotype was seen a handful of times. CDR3 loop: CATTRQGSSYEQYF. The DNA of the CDR3 is TGTGCCACCACCAGACAGGGAAGCTCCTACGAGCAGTACTTC. The chain employs TRBV6-2 or TRBV6-3 and TRBJ2-7; 7 positions agree with TRBD1. There are 14 residues in the CDR3. V dropped 10 bases and J dropped 0; count of bases not matched to a gene: 9. The germline V gene encodes CDR1 MNHEY and CDR2 SVGEGT.

This rearrangement joins TRBV28 to TRBJ2-3; D possibly uses TRBD1 or TRBD2 (7 bases each). The CDR3 length is 15 residues. CDR1 and CDR2 from the germline V gene are MDHEN and SYDVKM. V was pared by 8 bases and J by 3 bases, with 18 bases between. The CDR3 sequence: CASREEGARTDTQYF. As DNA, the CDR3 is TGTGCCAGCCGGGAGGAGGGGGCGAGGACAGATACGCAGTATTTT. Drawing the rest from reference TRBV28 and TRBJ2-3, the complete variable domain is DVKVTQSSRYLVKRTGEKVFLECVQDMDHENMFWYRQDPGLGLRLIYFSYDVKMKEKGDIPEGYSVSREKKERFSLILESASTNQTSMYLCASREEGARTDTQYFGPGTRLTVL.

This clonotype occurred many times. The V and J genes are TRBV12-3 or TRBV12-4 and TRBJ1-3; D may be TRBD1 (6 bases). The CDR3 has 15 residues. V was clipped by 4 bases and J by 2 bases, with 12 bases between them. The CDR3 DNA reads TGTGCCAGCAGTTCGAAAGGGGGACCTGGAAACACCATATATTTT. Protein: CASSSKGGPGNTIYF.

This chain uses TRBV7-8 with TRBJ2-7, with 9 bases aligning to TRBD2. The CDR3 length is 17 residues. Germline V CDR1 and CDR2: SGHVS, FQNEAQ. J lost 0 bases, V lost 1 base, and 7 bases had no gene match. The CDR3 loop is CASSLVSGGPSSYEQYF. As DNA, the CDR3 is TGTGCCAGCAGCTTAGTTAGCGGGGGCCCTAGCTCCTACGAGCAGTACTTC.

This clonotype is categorized as medium-sized (0.01 to 0.1%). This chain joins TRBV29-1 and TRBJ2-2; no clear D gene. Germline CDR1 is SQVTM and CDR2 is ANQGSEA. The V end lost 4 bases, the J end lost 0 bases, and 9 bases lay between the germline ends. This CDR3 has 14 residues. DNA for the CDR3: TGCAGCGTTGTCCGCAACTCGAACACCGGGGAGCTGTTTTTT. It encodes CSVVRNSNTGELFF.

The chain is built from TRBV28 and TRBJ2-3, with D possibly matching TRBD1 (5 bases). The V gene's germline CDR1 is MDHEN and CDR2 SYDVKM. The CDR3 has 17 amino acids. Trimming left V 2 bases short and J 0 bases short, with 15 bases between. The CDR3 spells CASSLTGRFLSTDTQYF. The CDR3 DNA follows: TGTGCCAGCAGTTTAACAGGAAGGTTCCTTAGCACAGATACGCAGTATTTT.

The CDR3 region has the DNA TGTGCCAGCAGCCGCCAAGGACTAGCGGGAGTTTTCGACGAGCAGTACTTC. This encodes CASSRQGLAGVFDEQYF. The V and J genes are TRBV5-4 and TRBJ2-7; 13 bases map to TRBD2. This CDR3 is 17 amino acids long. Germline assignment: CDR1 SGHNT and CDR2 YYREEE (reference sequence). V lost 4 bases and J lost 5; bases outside the gene matches: 12.

The CDR3 coding sequence is TGTGCCAGCAGCCAAGGCCACGGCTACTATGGCTACACCTTC. Its translation is CASSQGHGYYGYTF. The V and J genes are TRBV14 and TRBJ1-2; D is ambiguous. Trimming shortened V by 1 base and J by 3 bases, and 9 bases separated the two germline ends. This CDR3 is 14 amino acids long. Germline lookup yields CDR1 SGHDN and CDR2 FVKESK.

This clonotype has just a few counts. The chain carries TRBV6-2 or TRBV6-3 and TRBJ2-3, with TRBD2 identical over 7 bases. The CDR3 runs to 15 residues. CDR1 and CDR2 (germline): MNHEY, SVGEGT. Trimming took 7 bases from V and 9 from J; bases not matched to a gene: 16. CDR3 DNA: TGTGCCAGCAAGGGGCTGGGGACTACACTTATGACGCAGTATTTT. Translating it yields CASKGLGTTLMTQYF.

This clonotype has more than one count but fewer than ten. This sequence joins TRBV7-2 and TRBJ2-5, with TRBD2 identical over 8 bases. The germline CDR1 and CDR2 sequences are SGHTA and FQGNSA. The length of the CDR3 is 15 residues. V lost 3 bases to trimming and J lost 5 bases; unmatched junction nucleotides: 8. The CDR3 protein is CASSFIAGPGETQYF. CDR3 in DNA: TGTGCCAGCAGCTTCATAGCGGGGCCTGGGGAGACCCAGTACTTC.

The genes are TRBV14 and TRBJ2-7; D gene uncertain. This CDR3 contains 11 residues. The V gene's germline CDR1 is SGHDN and CDR2 FVKESK. Between the trimmed V and J ends, which lost 3 bases and 7 bases, there was a span of 7 bases. The CDR3 DNA reads TGTGCCAGCAGCCAGAGACCGGAGCAGTACTTC. Its translation is CASSQRPEQYF. The full variable domain, rest sourced from reference TRBV14 and TRBJ2-7, is EAGVTQFPSHSVIEKGQTVTLRCDPISGHDNLYWYRRVMGKEIKFLLHFVKESKQDESGMPNNRFLAERTGGTYSTLKVQPAELEDSGVYFCASSQRPEQYFGPGTRLTVT.

V gene TRBV6-1 combines with J gene TRBJ2-7; D unresolved. The germline V gene encodes CDR1 MNHNS and CDR2 SASEGT. Trimming left V 2 bases short and J 6 bases short, with 5 bases between. CDR3 length: 11 residues. CDR3 coding DNA: TGTGCCAGCAGTGAATGGGTCGAGCAGTACTTC. Translation: CASSEWVEQYF.

This clonotype was counted at least ten times. The rearrangement uses TRBV6-6 and TRBJ2-7, with 12 positions matching TRBD1. The V gene's germline CDR1 is MNHNY and CDR2 SVGAGI (reference sequence). Trimming at V came to 5 bases and at J to 5 bases, leaving 10 bases not matched to a gene. The CDR3 is made up of 16 amino acids. The CDR3 protein is CASSNTGTGGRNEQYF. DNA for the CDR3: TGTGCCAGCAGTAACACCGGGACAGGGGGCAGGAACGAGCAGTACTTC.

This clonotype was detected many times. J is TRBJ1-4 and V is TRBV20-1; perhaps TRBD1 as D (6 bases). Germline V gene lookup returns CDR1 DFQATT and CDR2 SNEGSKA (reference sequence). Trimming cost V 1 base and J 7 bases, with 13 bases left between them. The length of the CDR3 is 14 residues. The CDR3 here is CSARGQGRIEKLFF. DNA of the CDR3: TGCAGTGCTAGAGGTCAGGGGCGGATTGAAAAACTGTTTTTT.

This clonotype was counted at least ten times. The chain couples TRBV20-1 to TRBJ2-2; D not certain. Germline CDR1 DFQATT, CDR2 SNEGSKA (reference sequence). V was pared by 3 bases and J by 0 bases, with 5 bases between. The CDR3 is 13 amino acids. The CDR3, as DNA: TGCAGTGCTAGTAGCCCGAACACCGGGGAGCTGTTTTTT. Translation gives CSASSPNTGELFF.

About this clonotype itself: One base away lies a much larger clone, so this may be a sequencing read error. This chain links TRBV7-9 with TRBJ2-3; tentative D call: TRBD2 (5 bases). Germline CDR1 SEHNR, CDR2 FQNEAQ (reference sequence). The V end was cut by 1 base, the J end by 4 bases, with 9 bases between. There are 14 residues in the CDR3. For the CDR3, the DNA is TGTGCCAGCAGCTTAGGAGCGGACCCAGATACGCAGTATTTT. Translation: CASSLGADPDTQYF.

The CDR3 spells CASQTGTSGYNEQFF. CDR3 nucleotides: TGTGCCAGCCAAACCGGGACTAGCGGCTACAATGAGCAGTTCTTC. The chain carries TRBV6-6 and TRBJ2-1; 11 positions agree with TRBD2. The V gene's germline CDR1 is MNHNY and CDR2 SVGAGI (reference sequence). CDR3 length equals 15 residues. The V segment lost 8 bases and the J segment 3 bases; nucleotides outside the gene matches: 6.

This clonotype was seen only a few times. The chain carries TRBV18 and TRBJ2-3, with D uncertain. The CDR3 runs to 18 residues. V lost 1 base to trimming and J lost 6 bases, with 23 bases between them. The germline CDR1 and CDR2 sequences are KGHSH and LQKENI. The CDR3: CASSPLNSQTTIKDTQYF. In DNA form, the CDR3 reads TGTGCCAGCTCACCACTTAATAGTCAGACCACAATAAAGGATACGCAGTATTTT.

This clonotype was counted a few times. The V and J genes are TRBV6-4 and TRBJ1-1, with a weak D call TRBD1 (6 bases). Trimming shortened V by 6 bases and J by 8 bases, and 22 bases separated the two germline ends. This CDR3 contains 15 residues. Germline V gene lookup returns CDR1 MRHNA and CDR2 SNTAGT. The CDR3 sequence is CASRDKQGIDSEAFF. CDR3 nucleotides: TGTGCCAGCAGGGATAAACAGGGTATCGACTCCGAAGCTTTCTTT.

The table lists this clonotype with many counts. V is TRBV7-6 and J is TRBJ2-3, with D hard to call. The V gene lost 5 bases and the J gene lost 1 base, with 16 bases spanning the gap. Germline V gives CDR1 SGHVS, CDR2 FNYEAQ. This CDR3 has 16 residues. The DNA of the CDR3 is TGTGCCAGCAGCCCTACCCAAATGGAACGCACAGATACGCAGTATTTT. It codes for CASSPTQMERTDTQYF.

The chain employs TRBV6-2 or TRBV6-3 and TRBJ1-2; 8 bases match TRBD1. This CDR3 contains 13 residues. Germline trimming cut 5 bases from V and 2 bases from J; bases unmatched to any gene: 1. The germline gives CDR1 MNHEY, CDR2 SVGEGT. The DNA of the CDR3 is TGTGCCAGCAGTCGACAGGGGAACTATGGCTACACCTTC. Encoded protein: CASSRQGNYGYTF.

By proportion, this clonotype is medium-sized. The chain carries TRBV29-1 and TRBJ1-1; no clear D gene. V lost 5 bases and J 3 bases, leaving 13 bases between the germline ends. Germline CDR1 reads SQVTM; CDR2 reads ANQGSEA. This CDR3 has 13 residues. In DNA form, the CDR3 reads TGCAGCGTTAGGAGGCAGCGGGACACTGAAGCTTTCTTT. It yields the protein CSVRRQRDTEAFF.

The J gene is TRBJ1-1, the V gene TRBV10-3; 7 nucleotides align to TRBD1. This CDR3 region has 13 residues. V trimming: 8 bases; J trimming: 1 base; junction bases outside the gene matches: 4. CDR1 is ENHRY, CDR2 SYGVKD, per germline. CDR3 DNA: TGTGCCATCCGAGGACAGGCGAACACTGAAGCTTTCTTT. Translation gives CAIRGQANTEAFF.